Listed below are T cell receptor beta chains from one sample, sequenced in a study of blood T cell repertoires in COVID-19. The table came from immunoSEQ multiplex PCR; TCRdb's copy has only in-frame clones and leaves some out. The repertoire includes over 10,000 clones, roughly 80% of them detected once, and around 45% sits in the top ten. What was sequenced was peripheral blood. Receptors originate from a man older than 75 with acute or convalescent COVID-19. The CDR3 runs from the conserved cysteine through the conserved F or W. The D gene is left open where the match is weak. Rows give clone size only sometimes, using once, few, many, or a class for an expanded clone.

clone_size: -
d_call: -
v_call: TRBV20-1
j_call: TRBJ1-2
cdr3_nt: TGCAGTGCTCCTGGTCGGGGTGGCTACACCTTC
cdr3_aa: CSAPGRGGYTF

clone_size: -
d_call: TRBD1
v_call: TRBV7-8
j_call: TRBJ1-5
cdr3_nt: TGTGCCAGCAGCAAATCCGGGACAGGGTTGAATCAGCCCCAGCATTTT
cdr3_aa: CASSKSGTGLNQPQHF

clone_size: -
d_call: -
v_call: TRBV5-1
j_call: TRBJ2-1
cdr3_nt: TGCGCCAGCAGCTTGGGTCGAGGCGGGGTGAATGAGCAGTTCTTC
cdr3_aa: CASSLGRGGVNEQFF

clone_size: -
d_call: TRBD1
v_call: TRBV28
j_call: TRBJ1-6
cdr3_nt: TGTGCCAGCAGCCCGGGACAGGGTGGATCACCCCTCCACTTT
cdr3_aa: CASSPGQGGSPLHF

clone_size: once
d_call: -
v_call: TRBV19
j_call: TRBJ1-1
cdr3_nt: TGTGCCAGTCATAAGTGGGGAGAATCTGAAGCTTTCTTT
cdr3_aa: CASHKWGESEAFF

clone_size: once
d_call: -
v_call: TRBV5-1
j_call: TRBJ1-2
cdr3_nt: TGCGCCAGCAGCTTGTCGGGGGGCCGGTATAACTATGGCTACACCTTC
cdr3_aa: CASSLSGGRYNYGYTF

clone_size: -
d_call: TRBD1
v_call: TRBV7-6
j_call: TRBJ2-1
cdr3_nt: TGTGCCAGCAGCTTAACAGGGGCCTTCTACAATGAGCAGTTCTTC
cdr3_aa: CASSLTGAFYNEQFF

clone_size: -
d_call: -
v_call: TRBV2
j_call: TRBJ1-6
cdr3_nt: TGTGCCAGCATACAGAATAATTCACCCCTCCACTTT
cdr3_aa: CASIQNNSPLHF

clone_size: -
d_call: TRBD1
v_call: TRBV11-2
j_call: TRBJ1-2
cdr3_nt: TGTGCCAGCAGCCCGCGAGACAGGGACTATGGCTACACCTTC
cdr3_aa: CASSPRDRDYGYTF

clone_size: -
d_call: -
v_call: TRBV3-1/TRBV3-2
j_call: TRBJ2-3
cdr3_nt: TGTGCCAGCAGCCGGGGACTGAGCACAGATACGCAGTATTTT
cdr3_aa: CASSRGLSTDTQYF

clone_size: -
d_call: TRBD1
v_call: TRBV5-1
j_call: TRBJ2-3
cdr3_nt: TGCGCCAGCAGCTTGGTGACAGGGGGCGCGCCCACGCAGTATTTT
cdr3_aa: CASSLVTGGAPTQYF

clone_size: -
d_call: -
v_call: TRBV9
j_call: TRBJ2-3
cdr3_nt: TGTGCCAGCAGCGAGGGGGGGGGACCCACAGATACGCAGTATTTT
cdr3_aa: CASSEGGGPTDTQYF

clone_size: few
d_call: TRBD1
v_call: TRBV6-5
j_call: TRBJ1-2
cdr3_nt: TGTGCCAGCTGGGAACTAGGACAGGACGCCTATGGCTACACCTTC
cdr3_aa: CASWELGQDAYGYTF

clone_size: few
d_call: TRBD1
v_call: TRBV5-1
j_call: TRBJ1-2
cdr3_nt: TGCGCCAGCAGCTTGCTCCCCATTGGACAGGACTATGGCTACACCTTC
cdr3_aa: CASSLLPIGQDYGYTF

clone_size: -
d_call: TRBD2
v_call: TRBV7-9
j_call: TRBJ2-3
cdr3_nt: TGTGCCAGCAGCTCCGGGGGGGCAGCAGATACGCAGTATTTT
cdr3_aa: CASSSGGAADTQYF

clone_size: -
d_call: -
v_call: TRBV11-1
j_call: TRBJ2-7
cdr3_nt: TGTGCCAGCAGCTTAGCCCCGGCAGGGGTAAGAAACGAGCAGTACTTC
cdr3_aa: CASSLAPAGVRNEQYF

clone_size: -
d_call: TRBD1
v_call: TRBV7-3
j_call: TRBJ1-5
cdr3_nt: TGTGCCAGCAGCTTAACAAAACAGGGGGACGACAGAAATCAGCCCCAGCATTTT
cdr3_aa: CASSLTKQGDDRNQPQHF

clone_size: -
d_call: TRBD1
v_call: TRBV7-3
j_call: TRBJ2-5
cdr3_nt: TGTGCCAGCAGCGTAGGACAGGGAGAGACCCAGTACTTC
cdr3_aa: CASSVGQGETQYF